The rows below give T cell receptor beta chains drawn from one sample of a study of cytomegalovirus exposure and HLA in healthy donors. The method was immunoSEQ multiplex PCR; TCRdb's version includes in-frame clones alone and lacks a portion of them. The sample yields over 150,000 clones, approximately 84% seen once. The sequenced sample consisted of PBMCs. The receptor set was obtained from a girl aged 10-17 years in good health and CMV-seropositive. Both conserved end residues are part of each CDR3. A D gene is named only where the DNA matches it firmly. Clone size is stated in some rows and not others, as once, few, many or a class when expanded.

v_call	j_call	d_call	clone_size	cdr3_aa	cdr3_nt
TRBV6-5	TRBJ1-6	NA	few	CASRTIEAAISPLHF	TGTGCCAGCAGGACAATTGAAGCCGCAATCTCACCCCTCCACTTT
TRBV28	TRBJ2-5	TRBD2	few	CASSFFLAGSETQYF	TGTGCCAGCAGTTTCTTCCTAGCGGGGTCAGAGACCCAGTACTTC
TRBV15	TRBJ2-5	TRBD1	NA	CATSRDRGQETQYF	TGTGCCACCAGCAGAGACAGGGGGCAGGAGACCCAGTACTTC
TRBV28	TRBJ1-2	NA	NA	CASGKYRGYTF	TGTGCCAGCGGAAAATACAGGGGCTACACCTTC
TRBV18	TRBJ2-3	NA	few	CASSPQVRTVGTDTQYF	TGTGCCAGCTCACCCCAAGTCCGCACAGTTGGCACAGATACGCAGTATTTT
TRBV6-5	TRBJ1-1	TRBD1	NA	CASSYYGDSEAFF	TGTGCCAGCAGTTATTACGGGGACAGTGAAGCTTTCTTT
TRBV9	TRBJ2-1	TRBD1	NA	CASSLDRATREQFF	TGTGCCAGCAGCCTCGACAGGGCGACTCGTGAGCAGTTCTTC
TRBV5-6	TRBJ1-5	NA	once	CASSLGGGFWPQHF	TGTGCCAGCAGCTTGGGAGGTGGGTTTTGGCCCCAGCATTTT
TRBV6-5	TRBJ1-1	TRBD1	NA	CASSRDSREAFF	TGTGCCAGCAGTAGGGACAGTCGAGAAGCTTTCTTT
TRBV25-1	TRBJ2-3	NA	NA	CASSEVVADTQYF	TGTGCCAGCAGTGAGGTAGTAGCTGATACGCAGTATTTT